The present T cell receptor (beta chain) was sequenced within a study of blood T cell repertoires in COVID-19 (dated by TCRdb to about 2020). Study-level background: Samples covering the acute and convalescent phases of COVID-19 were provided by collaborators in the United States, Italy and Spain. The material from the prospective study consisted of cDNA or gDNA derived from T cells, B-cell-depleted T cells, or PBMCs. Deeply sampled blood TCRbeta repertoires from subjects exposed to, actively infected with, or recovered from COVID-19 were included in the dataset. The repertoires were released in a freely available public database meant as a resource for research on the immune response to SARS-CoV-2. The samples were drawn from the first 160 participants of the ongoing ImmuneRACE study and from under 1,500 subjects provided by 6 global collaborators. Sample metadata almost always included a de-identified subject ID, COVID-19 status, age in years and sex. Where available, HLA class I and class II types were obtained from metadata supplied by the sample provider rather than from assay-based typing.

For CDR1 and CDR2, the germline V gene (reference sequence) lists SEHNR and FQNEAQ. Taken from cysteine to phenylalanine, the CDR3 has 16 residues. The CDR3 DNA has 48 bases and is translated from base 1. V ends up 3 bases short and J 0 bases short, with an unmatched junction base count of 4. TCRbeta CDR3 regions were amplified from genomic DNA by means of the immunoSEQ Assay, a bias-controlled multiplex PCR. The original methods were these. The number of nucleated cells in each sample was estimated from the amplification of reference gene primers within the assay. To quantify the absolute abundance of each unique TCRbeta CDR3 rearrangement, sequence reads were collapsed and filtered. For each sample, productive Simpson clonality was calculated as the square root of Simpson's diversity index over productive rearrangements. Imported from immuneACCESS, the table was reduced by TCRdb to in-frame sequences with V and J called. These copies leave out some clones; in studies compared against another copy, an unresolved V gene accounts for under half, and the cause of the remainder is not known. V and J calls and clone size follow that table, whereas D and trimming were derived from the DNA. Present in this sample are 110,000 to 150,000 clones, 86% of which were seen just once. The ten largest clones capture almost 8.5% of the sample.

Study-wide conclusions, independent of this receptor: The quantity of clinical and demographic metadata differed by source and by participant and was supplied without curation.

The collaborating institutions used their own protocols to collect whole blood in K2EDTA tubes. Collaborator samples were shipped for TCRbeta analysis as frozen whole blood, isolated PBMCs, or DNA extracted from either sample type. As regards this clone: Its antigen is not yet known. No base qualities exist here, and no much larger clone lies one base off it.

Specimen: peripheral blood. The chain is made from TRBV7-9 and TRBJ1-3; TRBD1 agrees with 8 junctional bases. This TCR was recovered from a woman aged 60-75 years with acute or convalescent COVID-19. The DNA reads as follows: TGTGCCAGCAGCTTCAAGGGACAGGACTCTGGAAACACCATATATTTT. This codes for CASSFKGQDSGNTIYF.